The rows below give T cell receptor beta chains drawn from one sample of a study of cytomegalovirus exposure and HLA in healthy donors. Data came from immunoSEQ multiplex PCR; TCRdb stores just in-frame clones and leaves some out. The data contain about 160,000 clones, roughly 84% of them singletons. The sample taken for sequencing was PBMCs. These receptors all stem from a man between 25 and 39 years old in good health and CMV-seronegative. CDR3s include the opening cysteine and the closing phenylalanine or tryptophan. The D gene is left open where the match is weak. Not every row has a clone size; where given, it reads once, few, many or a size class.

>TRBD2|TRBV4-3|NA|TRBJ2-6
TGCGCCAGCAGCCCCGGGACTAGCAGCTCTGGGGCCAACGTCCTGACTTTC
CASSPGTSSSGANVLTF
>TRBD1|TRBV15|few|TRBJ1-2
TGTGCCACCAGCAGCACTAGGGGGACAGGGAGGATCTATGGCTACACCTTC
CATSSTRGTGRIYGYTF
>TRBD1|TRBV5-6|NA|TRBJ1-2
TGTGCCAGCAGCTTGACAGGGGAGCACTATGGCTACACCTTC
CASSLTGEHYGYTF
>TRBD1|TRBV5-1|NA|TRBJ2-7
TGCGCCAGCAGAGCGGGACAGGGTTCCTACGAGCAGTACTTC
CASRAGQGSYEQYF
>TRBD1|TRBV7-2|once|TRBJ2-7
TGTGCCAGCAGCACACAGACAGGGGGGATAAACGAGCAGTACTTC
CASSTQTGGINEQYF
>NA|TRBV11-3|NA|TRBJ2-3
TGTGCCAGCAGCTTACGGGACACGAGCACAGATACGCAGTATTTT
CASSLRDTSTDTQYF
>NA|TRBV5-4|NA|TRBJ1-6
TGTGCCAGCAGCTTTTGGGGCGGCCATTCACCCCTCCACTTT
CASSFWGGHSPLHF
>NA|TRBV19|NA|TRBJ1-1
TGTGCCAGTAGTATAGATTGGAACGGGGTTGCTTTCTTT
CASSIDWNGVAFF
>NA|TRBV18|NA|TRBJ2-3
TGTGCCAGCTCACCGAATTCGGGTGATACGCAGTATTTT
CASSPNSGDTQYF
>TRBD2|TRBV7-2|NA|TRBJ2-1
TGTGCCAGCAGCTTAGCGCGGAGGGAGGGTATCTACAATGAGCAGTTCTTC
CASSLARREGIYNEQFF
>TRBD1|TRBV2|NA|TRBJ1-4
TGTGCCAGCAGGACCACAGGGGGCGCCTATGAAAAACTGTTTTTT
CASRTTGGAYEKLFF
>TRBD1|TRBV5-1|NA|TRBJ2-5
TGCGCCAGCAGCAAGGCCGGGACAGCAACCAAGGAGACCCAGTACTTC
CASSKAGTATKETQYF
>TRBD1|TRBV6-1|NA|TRBJ1-6
TGTGCCAGCCGGACAGGTTGGAATTCACCCCTCCACTTT
CASRTGWNSPLHF
>TRBD1|TRBV18|NA|TRBJ2-1
TGTGCCAGCTCACCAGGAGCGGGACAGGGGCGTAGGGAGCAGTTCTTC
CASSPGAGQGRREQFF
>NA|TRBV4-2|once|TRBJ2-4
TGTGCCAGCAGCCAAAGTCTCGGGCGGGACGGGGCCTCGTACTTC
CASSQSLGRDGASYF
>NA|TRBV28|NA|TRBJ2-5
TGTGCCAGCAGTTTTTCATCGGGAGTACCTGGAGAGACCCAGTACTTC
CASSFSSGVPGETQYF
>TRBD1|TRBV19|once|TRBJ2-6
TGTGCCAGTAGTCTGACAGGGACCGGGGCCAACGTCCTGACTTTC
CASSLTGTGANVLTF
>NA|TRBV15|once|TRBJ1-1
TGTGCCACCGGTCGGGGTTCCGCCGGGAACACTGAAGCTTTCTTT
CATGRGSAGNTEAFF
>TRBD2|TRBV4-2|once|TRBJ2-3
TGTGCCAGCAGCCAAGATGGGGGGGGACTAGCCCCAGATACGCAGTATTTT
CASSQDGGGLAPDTQYF